This T cell receptor (beta chain) was recovered during a study of blood T cell repertoires in COVID-19. Study in general: The United States, Italy and Spain supplied acute and convalescent COVID-19 samples. The cDNA or gDNA used as material had been derived from T cells, B-cell-depleted T cells, or PBMCs.

This CDR3 is 19 amino acids long. V lost 7 bases and J lost 3; bases outside the gene matches: 17. CDR1 is SNHLY, CDR2 FYNNEI, per germline. Original methodology: From reference gene primer amplification, estimates of nucleated cell counts were derived. Measured with immunoSEQ multiplex PCR; TCRdb has only the in-frame clones, and not every one. For V, J and clone size, that table is used; D and trimming come from the DNA. In the table there are 25,000 to 35,000 clones, around 92% of which are singletons. This clone was counted a single time. The origin of this receptor is a man aged 45-65 years with active COVID-19. The chain uses TRBV2 and TRBJ2-1; 11 bases align to TRBD1. Sequences were obtained from peripheral blood. The CDR3 loop reads CASIPGQGASGRIYNEQFF. Here the CDR3 DNA reads TGTGCCAGCATCCCCGGACAGGGGGCGTCAGGACGGATCTACAATGAGCAGTTCTTC.